This T cell receptor (beta chain) came from a study of identical twins (TCRdb year 2016). Regarding the complete study: The study deep-sequenced TCR alpha and beta repertoires from monozygotic twins, unrelated adults of various ages and cord blood to test whether fetal clonotypes persist. To rule out contamination, the twin experiments were replicated at different times with different library preparation protocols.

On the study overall, not on this receptor specifically: In monozygotic twins, out-of-frame TCR alpha sharing was systematically underestimated by recombination models, although the models agreed with sharing between unrelated individuals. Compared with coincidental sharing between unrelated individuals, an excess of low generation-probability sequences was observed among out-of-frame TCR alpha sequences shared between twins. Because the same donors could not be followed over many years, conclusions were based on cross-sectional statistical analysis. A weaker excess of twin sharing was found in beta out-of-frame sequences because the signal-to-noise ratio was lowered by fewer shared sequences. Abundant cord blood beta clonotypes carried fewer insertions; young adult naive repertoires showed a weaker similar trend, while memory repertoires showed none. Zero-insertion analyses could be partly confounded by invariant T cells such as MAIT and iNKT, though diverse VJ usage argued against such confounding for most clonotypes.

As concerns this clonotype: Its antigen specificity is not known. No base-level quality is on record; no much larger clone is a single base apart.

Receptor amplification or capture employed 5' RACE. The sequencer was an Illumina HiSeq 2000. Template switching introduced a universal primer binding site; the final cDNA contained a unique molecular identifier, enabling accurate counting of TCR cDNA molecules. Specific primers in the conserved constant-segment region were used to synthesize first-strand cDNA for the TCR alpha and beta chains. Each cDNA library was double barcoded, with a SMART-Mk sample barcode plus Illumina barcodes, to control for contamination. TruSeq adapter sequences, together with Illumina sample barcodes, were added in two successive PCR steps. The Illumina HiSeq platform was used with custom primers to sequence TCR alpha and beta cDNA libraries. On the study's bioinformatics: MiGEC processed the raw reads to extract unique molecular identifiers, while MiXCR was used to determine the CDR3 positions. For each individual, recombination models were inferred using an EM algorithm with the repgenHMM and IGoR tools. Shared clonotype analysis was performed with the tcR package in R, normalizing sharing by the product of cloneset sizes. To study raw recombination without the effects of thymic and clonal selection, out-of-frame nonproductive sequences were analyzed. The raw public data were reprocessed by TCRdb itself: fastp quality trimming at Q25, MiXCR clonotype calling, in-frame beta chains only. Merged by CDR3 protein, the rows form single entries marked with the most common genes and DNA. The V and J calls come from TCRdb's annotation, not from the publication. This sample has about 550,000 distinct CDR3 sequences in its table, and 20% to 25% of those were observed once. Approximately 0.48% of the sample lies in the top ten.

Only healthy Caucasian donors were included. The twin cohort comprised three pairs of female monozygotic twins, all aged about 18 to 29 years. CD4+ and CD8+ T cell populations were isolated with positive isolation kits from Invitrogen. This same sample was also taken into another study, of yellow fever vaccine responses in identical twins. From that second study: According to the authors, the vaccine-induced T cell response in identical twins seemed to be partly convergent and partly specific to each individual. Focusing on identical twins, the study followed the T cell clones that responded to the vaccine, and did so with precision.

The receptor's source is a woman in her late teens or twenties in good health. Sample: CD4+ T cells sorted from blood.

The CDR3: CASAQPRLTDTQYF. The sequenced DNA: TGCGCCAGCGCCCAGCCAAGATTGACAGATACGCAGTATTTT. The sequence links TRBV4-1 to TRBJ2-3; the D gene assignment is ambiguous. Reading from cysteine to phenylalanine, the CDR3 counts 14 amino acids. Solely the CDR3 DNA is kept, with 42 bases framed from the first base. CDR1 is given as MGHRA and CDR2 as YSYEKL, both from the germline V gene. At the junction V is shortened by 8 bases and J by 3 bases, with 15 bases in between.